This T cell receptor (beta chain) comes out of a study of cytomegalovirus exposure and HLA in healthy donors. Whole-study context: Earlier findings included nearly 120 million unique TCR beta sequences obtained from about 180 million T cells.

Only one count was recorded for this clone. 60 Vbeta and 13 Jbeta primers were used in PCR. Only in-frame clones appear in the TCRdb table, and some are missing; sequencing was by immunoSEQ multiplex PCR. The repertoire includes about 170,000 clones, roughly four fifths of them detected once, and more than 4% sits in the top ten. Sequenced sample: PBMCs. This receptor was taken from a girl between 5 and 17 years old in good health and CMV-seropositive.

CDR3 sequence reads: CSVDTLTRDRGRGYTF. In DNA, the CDR3 is TGCAGCGTGGACACTCTGACCCGGGACAGGGGAAGAGGCTACACCTTC. The chain employs TRBV29-1 and TRBJ1-2; 10 bases align to TRBD1. The junction had 18 bases not matched to a gene; V was cut back by 6 bases and J by 8 bases. Germline CDR1 and CDR2: SQVTM and ANQGSEA. The CDR3 is 16 amino acids.